This is a list of T cell receptor beta chains from one sample in a study of blood T cell repertoires in COVID-19. Produced via immunoSEQ multiplex PCR; TCRdb's table is partial and in-frame only. The sample contains 65,000 to 90,000 clones, about 89% of which appear only once. The material sequenced was peripheral blood. Receptor source: a man aged 50 or older with acute or convalescent COVID-19. CDR3s include the opening cysteine and the closing phenylalanine or tryptophan. The D gene is left open where the match is weak. Not every row has a clone size; where given, it reads once, few, many or a size class.

V	size	D	J	DNA	CDR3
TRBV4-1	few	NA	TRBJ1-1	TGCGCCAGCAGCCAAGGTCACCATCGAGGAGGGCTTGCGGCTGAAGCTTTCTTT	CASSQGHHRGGLAAEAFF
TRBV5-5	once	NA	TRBJ1-3	TGTGCCAGCAGCTTGGTAGGGAGGCACTCTGGAAACACCATATATTTT	CASSLVGRHSGNTIYF
TRBV7-8	NA	TRBD1	TRBJ1-1	TGTGCCAGCAGCTCACGACAGGGGGCGAGGACTGAAGCTTTCTTT	CASSSRQGARTEAFF
TRBV28	NA	NA	TRBJ1-2	TGTGCCAGCGACCCGGGAGGGACGAGTGGCTACACCTTC	CASDPGGTSGYTF
TRBV5-6	NA	NA	TRBJ1-2	TGTGCCAGCAGCTTGGGGCGCCAGGACTATGGCTACACCTTC	CASSLGRQDYGYTF
TRBV30	NA	TRBD1	TRBJ1-2	TGTGCCTGGAGTGCTCCCGGGACAGCCGTTAACTATGGCTACACCTTC	CAWSAPGTAVNYGYTF
TRBV6-5	NA	NA	TRBJ2-7	TGTGCCAGCAGATCACAGGCAGGGCTGGAAGAGCAGTACTTC	CASRSQAGLEEQYF
TRBV5-1	NA	NA	TRBJ1-3	TGCGCCAGCAGCGGGGGCGGCAACTCTGGAAACACCATATATTTT	CASSGGGNSGNTIYF
TRBV3-1/TRBV3-2	NA	TRBD1	TRBJ2-7	TGTGCCAGCAGCCAAGAAGGGCAGGGGGCCTCCTACGAGCAGTACTTC	CASSQEGQGASYEQYF
TRBV5-1	NA	TRBD1	TRBJ2-5	TGCGCCAGCAGCTTGGATGGGACAGGTCAAGAGACCCAGTACTTC	CASSLDGTGQETQYF
TRBV15	NA	NA	TRBJ1-4	TGTGCCACCAGCAGAGACAGGTCGTCTAATGAAAAACTGTTTTTT	CATSRDRSSNEKLFF
TRBV7-2	NA	NA	TRBJ1-5	TGTGCCAGCAGCTTAACGGGGGGCGGCAATCAGCCCCAGCATTTT	CASSLTGGGNQPQHF
TRBV7-2	NA	TRBD1	TRBJ2-4	TGTGCCAGCAGCTACCAACCCCCCGGGACAGGGGCCAAAAACATTCAGTACTTC	CASSYQPPGTGAKNIQYF
TRBV2	once	TRBD2	TRBJ2-1	TGTGCCAGCAGCGAGACTAGCCTCTGGATACGTAAAAATGAGCAGTTCTTC	CASSETSLWIRKNEQFF
TRBV7-2	NA	NA	TRBJ1-2	TGTGCCACCCGCCTGAGTGGCTACACCTTC	CATRLSGYTF
TRBV29-1	NA	TRBD1	TRBJ2-3	TGCAGCGCCGGGACAGCTCGGGATACGCAGTATTTT	CSAGTARDTQYF
TRBV5-1	once	NA	TRBJ1-6	TGCGCCAGCAGCTTGGACAGGGCTTCCAATTCACCCCTCCACTTT	CASSLDRASNSPLHF
TRBV6-5	NA	TRBD1	TRBJ2-2	TGTGCCAGCAGTCGGGACAGGGCCGGGGAGCTGTTTTTT	CASSRDRAGELFF
TRBV3-1/TRBV3-2	once	TRBD1	TRBJ2-7	TGTGCCAGCAGCCAAAGACAGGGGGCCTACGAGCAGTACTTC	CASSQRQGAYEQYF
TRBV7-8	NA	TRBD1	TRBJ2-7	TGTGCCAGCAGCTTAAACTTGCTCGTTGCGACAGGGGCCCCAACCTACGAGCAGTACTTC	CASSLNLLVATGAPTYEQYF
TRBV7-3	NA	NA	TRBJ1-5	TGTGCCAGCAGCTTAAAAGGGGATCAGCCCCAGCATTTT	CASSLKGDQPQHF
TRBV5-8	NA	NA	TRBJ1-1	TGTGCCAGCAGCTTGGGCGGGGTGTCCACTGAAGCTTTCTTT	CASSLGGVSTEAFF
TRBV4-1	once	TRBD1	TRBJ2-4	TGCGCCAGCAGCCTCCCATACCGGGACAGCAACATTCAGTACTTC	CASSLPYRDSNIQYF
TRBV28	NA	TRBD1	TRBJ1-4	TGTGCCAGCAGTGGGGACAGGGGCTATGAAAAACTGTTTTTT	CASSGDRGYEKLFF
TRBV27	NA	NA	TRBJ1-3	TGTGCCAGCATGCGACTGAGCTCTGGAAACACCATATATTTT	CASMRLSSGNTIYF
TRBV5-1	NA	TRBD1	TRBJ1-6	TGCGCCAGCAGCGGACAGGGGGCAGGTAATTCACCCCTCCACTTT	CASSGQGAGNSPLHF
TRBV18	NA	NA	TRBJ1-3	TGTGCCAGCTCCCCCCCAGGTAATGCTGGAAACACCATATATTTT	CASSPPGNAGNTIYF
TRBV6-5	NA	NA	TRBJ1-2	TGTGCCAGCAGCCCGGGACTGCAGGGCTACACCTTC	CASSPGLQGYTF
TRBV5-5	NA	NA	TRBJ2-2	TGTGCCAGCAGCTTGGACAGGCCCACCGGGGAGCTGTTTTTT	CASSLDRPTGELFF
TRBV30	NA	NA	TRBJ2-5	TGTGCCTGCAAAAAAGACAGATTCGGGGAGACCCAGTACTTC	CACKKDRFGETQYF
TRBV6-6	NA	TRBD1	TRBJ2-3	TGTGCCAGCAGAATCCAGGGGGCGGCCACAGATACGCAGTATTTT	CASRIQGAATDTQYF
TRBV6-6	NA	TRBD1	TRBJ1-4	TGTGCCAGCAGATCGACAGGGGGGGGAGAAAAACTGTTTTTT	CASRSTGGGEKLFF
TRBV3-1/TRBV3-2	NA	NA	TRBJ2-1	TGTGCCAGCAGCCAGAACAAAAATGAGCAGTTCTTC	CASSQNKNEQFF
TRBV3-1/TRBV3-2	NA	TRBD1	TRBJ1-1	TGTGCCAGCAGCTCCAGGGGGTACAGTGAAGCTTTCTTT	CASSSRGYSEAFF
TRBV11-2	NA	TRBD2	TRBJ2-1	TGTGCCAGCAGCCCCCTGGGACTAGGAGACAATGAGCAGTTCTTC	CASSPLGLGDNEQFF
TRBV2	NA	NA	TRBJ2-5	TGTGCCAGCAGAGGAGGACGGGGACAAGAGACCCAGTACTTC	CASRGGRGQETQYF
TRBV9	NA	NA	TRBJ1-3	TGTGCCAGCAGCGTGGCAGCTGGAAACACCATATATTTT	CASSVAAGNTIYF
TRBV5-1	NA	NA	TRBJ1-2	TGCGCCAGCAGCTTGGCCCCAGGGGAACACTATGGCTACACCTTC	CASSLAPGEHYGYTF
TRBV5-5	NA	NA	TRBJ1-6	TGTGCCAGCAGCTTGTTTTCCTCTACCGTTTCACCCCTCCACTTT	CASSLFSSTVSPLHF
TRBV29-1	once	NA	TRBJ1-1	TGCAGCGCGCAGGGATTGGGGAACACTGAAGCTTTCTTT	CSAQGLGNTEAFF
TRBV14	NA	NA	TRBJ1-1	TGTGCCAGCAGCCCCCTAGACAGATTTAACACTGAAGCTTTCTTT	CASSPLDRFNTEAFF
TRBV5-4	NA	NA	TRBJ1-1	TGTGCCAGCAGCATTCGCGGCAAGAACACTGAAGCTTTCTTT	CASSIRGKNTEAFF
TRBV14	NA	TRBD2	TRBJ2-5	TGTGCCAGCAGCCAAAAAACGGGACTAGCGGGGAAAGAGACCCAGTACTTC	CASSQKTGLAGKETQYF
TRBV7-2	NA	NA	TRBJ2-3	TGTGCCAGCAGCTCCGGGTCGGGGAATACGCAGTATTTT	CASSSGSGNTQYF
TRBV29-1	NA	NA	TRBJ1-1	TGCAGCGTTGCGGGGGGTATAACTGAAGCTTTCTTT	CSVAGGITEAFF
TRBV6-5	NA	TRBD1	TRBJ2-2	TGTGCCAGCGGGACCGGGACAGGGCTTCCCGGGGAGCTGTTTTTT	CASGTGTGLPGELFF
TRBV29-1	NA	NA	TRBJ1-2	TGCAGCGTCCCGATGGGGGGATCTAACTATGGCTACACCTTC	CSVPMGGSNYGYTF
TRBV7-9	NA	TRBD1	TRBJ1-4	TGTGCCAGCAGCTTAGCGGACAGGGTCAGTGAAAAACTGTTTTTT	CASSLADRVSEKLFF
TRBV9	NA	TRBD1	TRBJ1-6	TGTGCCAGCAGCGGGACAGGGTCTCGTTCACCCCTCCACTTT	CASSGTGSRSPLHF
TRBV5-6	NA	NA	TRBJ1-5	TGTGCCAGCAGCTCCAATCGACAGGGCAATCAGCCCCAGCATTTT	CASSSNRQGNQPQHF
TRBV11-3	NA	TRBD2	TRBJ2-5	TGTGCCAGCAGCCTTAGCTCCCCGAGAGCGGGGGGGCTAGAGACCCAGTACTTC	CASSLSSPRAGGLETQYF
TRBV19	NA	TRBD1	TRBJ1-2	TGTGCCAGTAGTAGGACGGGACAGGAGAACTTTAACTATGGCTACACCTTC	CASSRTGQENFNYGYTF
TRBV14	NA	TRBD2	TRBJ2-1	TGTGCCAGCAGCCAAGATTTTTCTTTGCGGGGGGGCCTTGAGCAGTTCTTC	CASSQDFSLRGGLEQFF
TRBV3-1/TRBV3-2	few	NA	TRBJ1-2	TGTGCCAGCAGCCAAGATCCACAGATTTATGGCTACACCTTC	CASSQDPQIYGYTF
TRBV7-3	NA	TRBD2	TRBJ2-6	TGTGCCAGCAGCCCACTCGGGGGGTCGTTTATCTCTGGGGCCAACGTCCTGACTTTC	CASSPLGGSFISGANVLTF
TRBV28	NA	NA	TRBJ1-5	TGTGCCAGCAGCCGATTACAGGCGGGGGTTAGCAATCAGCCCCAGCATTTT	CASSRLQAGVSNQPQHF
TRBV3-1/TRBV3-2	once	NA	TRBJ1-4	TGTGCCAGCAGCCCCCAAGCACCCGGGGGAAGTGAAAAACTGTTTTTT	CASSPQAPGGSEKLFF
TRBV6-1	NA	NA	TRBJ1-5	TGTGCCAGCAGTGAAGCCTTTGATCAGCCCCAGCATTTT	CASSEAFDQPQHF
TRBV6-5	once	TRBD1	TRBJ1-4	TGTGCCAGCACCACGGAATTAGGGACAGGTCAAAAACTGTTTTTT	CASTTELGTGQKLFF